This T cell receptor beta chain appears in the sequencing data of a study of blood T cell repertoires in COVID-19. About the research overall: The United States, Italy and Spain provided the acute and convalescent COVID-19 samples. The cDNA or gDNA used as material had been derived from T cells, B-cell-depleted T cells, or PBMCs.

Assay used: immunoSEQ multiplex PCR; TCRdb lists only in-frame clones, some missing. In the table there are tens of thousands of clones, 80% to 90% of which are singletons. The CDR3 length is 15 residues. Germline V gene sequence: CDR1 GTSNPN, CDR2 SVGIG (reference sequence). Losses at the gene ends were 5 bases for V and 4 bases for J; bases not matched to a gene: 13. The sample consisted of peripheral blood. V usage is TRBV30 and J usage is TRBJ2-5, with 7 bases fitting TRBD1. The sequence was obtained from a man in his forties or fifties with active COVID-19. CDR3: CAWGAGTAFGETQYF. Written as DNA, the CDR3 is TGTGCCTGGGGGGCCGGGACAGCGTTTGGAGAGACCCAGTACTTC.